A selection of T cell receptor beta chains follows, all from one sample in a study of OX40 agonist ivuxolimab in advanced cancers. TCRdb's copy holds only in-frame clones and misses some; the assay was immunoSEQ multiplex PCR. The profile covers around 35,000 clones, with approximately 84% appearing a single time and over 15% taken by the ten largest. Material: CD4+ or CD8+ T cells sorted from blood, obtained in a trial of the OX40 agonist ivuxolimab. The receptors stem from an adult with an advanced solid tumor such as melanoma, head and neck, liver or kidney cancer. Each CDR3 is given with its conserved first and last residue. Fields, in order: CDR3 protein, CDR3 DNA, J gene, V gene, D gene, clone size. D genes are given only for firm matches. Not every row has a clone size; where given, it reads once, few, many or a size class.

cdr3_aa: CASSPDGTAGYEKLFF
cdr3_nt: TGTGCCAGCAGCCCCGACGGGACAGCGGGTTATGAAAAACTGTTTTTT
j_call: TRBJ1-4
v_call: TRBV11-2
d_call: TRBD1
clone_size: NA

cdr3_aa: CASTFDGGEVGANYGYTF
cdr3_nt: TGCGCCAGCACCTTTGATGGAGGGGAGGTCGGAGCTAACTATGGCTACACCTTC
j_call: TRBJ1-2
v_call: TRBV5-1
d_call: NA
clone_size: medium-sized

cdr3_aa: CASSLTYRSDPNYGYTF
cdr3_nt: TGCGCCAGCAGCTTGACCTATCGCTCAGACCCTAACTATGGCTACACCTTC
j_call: TRBJ1-2
v_call: TRBV5-1
d_call: NA
clone_size: NA

cdr3_aa: CASRSETSGYTEAFF
cdr3_nt: TGTGCCAGCAGGTCCGAGACGAGTGGTTACACTGAAGCTTTCTTT
j_call: TRBJ1-1
v_call: TRBV7-6
d_call: NA
clone_size: few

cdr3_aa: CASSSLGGGSYNEQFF
cdr3_nt: TGTGCCAGCAGTTCCCTTGGGGGGGGCTCCTACAATGAGCAGTTCTTC
j_call: TRBJ2-1
v_call: TRBV6-5
d_call: TRBD2
clone_size: NA

cdr3_aa: CASSWGQGEAFF
cdr3_nt: TGTGCCAGCAGCTGGGGCCAGGGGGAAGCTTTCTTT
j_call: TRBJ1-1
v_call: TRBV5-4
d_call: NA
clone_size: NA

cdr3_aa: CASSLSLKTEQEGQFF
cdr3_nt: TGTGCCAGCAGCTTATCGTTAAAGACAGAGCAAGAAGGGCAGTTCTTC
j_call: TRBJ2-1
v_call: TRBV7-7
d_call: NA
clone_size: NA

cdr3_aa: CASSSGTATLAKNIQYF
cdr3_nt: TGTGCCAGCAGTTCAGGGACAGCCACTTTAGCCAAAAACATTCAGTACTTC
j_call: TRBJ2-4
v_call: TRBV28
d_call: TRBD1
clone_size: NA

cdr3_aa: CAWRPNLAHEQYF
cdr3_nt: TGTGCCTGGAGGCCAAACCTAGCCCACGAGCAGTACTTC
j_call: TRBJ2-7
v_call: TRBV30
d_call: NA
clone_size: NA

cdr3_aa: CASRSGQSNYGYTF
cdr3_nt: TGCGCCAGCAGATCCGGACAGTCCAACTATGGCTACACCTTC
j_call: TRBJ1-2
v_call: TRBV4-3
d_call: NA
clone_size: NA